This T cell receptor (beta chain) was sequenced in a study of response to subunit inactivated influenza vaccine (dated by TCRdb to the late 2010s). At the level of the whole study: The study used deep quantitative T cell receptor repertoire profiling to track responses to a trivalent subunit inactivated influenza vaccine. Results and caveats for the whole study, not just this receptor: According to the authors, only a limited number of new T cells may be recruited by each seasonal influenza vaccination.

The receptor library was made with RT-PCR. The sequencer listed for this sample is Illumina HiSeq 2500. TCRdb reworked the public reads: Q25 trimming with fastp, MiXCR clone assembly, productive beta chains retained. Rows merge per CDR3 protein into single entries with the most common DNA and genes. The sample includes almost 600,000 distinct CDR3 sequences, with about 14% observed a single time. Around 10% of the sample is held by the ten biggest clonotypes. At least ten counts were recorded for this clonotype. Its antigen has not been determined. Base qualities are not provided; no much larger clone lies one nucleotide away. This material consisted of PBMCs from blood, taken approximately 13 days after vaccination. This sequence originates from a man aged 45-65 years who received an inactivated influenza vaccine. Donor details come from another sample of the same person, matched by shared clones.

The DNA sequence is TGCAGCGTTGAATTAGGGGGCACTAGAGCTTTCTTT. It encodes CSVELGGTRAFF. Recombination joined TRBV29-1 with TRBJ1-1, and TRBD1 aligns with 7 junction nucleotides. From V the trimming removes 2 bases and from J it removes 10 bases, while the gene matches leave 7 bases of the junction unaccounted for. The CDR3 measures 12 amino acids from cysteine to phenylalanine. Only the CDR3 portion is preserved as DNA: 36 bases, with reading frame beginning at the first base. Looking up the germline V gene yields CDR1 SQVTM and CDR2 ANQGSEA.